This T cell receptor (beta chain) was sequenced in a study of T-cell memory formation after mild COVID-19. Study-level findings and limits: Clones which contracted sat mainly in CM and EM if CD4+, and in EMRA if CD8+.

Regarding this clonotype: Its target is not known.

TCRdb reanalysed the 5' RACE reads using MiXCR and keeps one entry per CDR3 protein. Of roughly 450,000 distinct CDR3 sequences in the sample, over 15% were seen once. The CDR3 length is 14 residues. Trimming cost V 2 bases and J 1 base, with 8 bases left between them. The germline V gene encodes CDR1 SGHTA and CDR2 FQGNSA. The V gene is TRBV7-2, the J gene TRBJ1-1, with D unclear. Sequencing was performed on PBMCs or a T cell subset sorted from them (not recorded which). The sequence was collected from a man younger than 35 who had mild COVID-19 (a few samples of this study predate the infection). Cell type and time point are not known. In nucleotides, the CDR3 is TGTGCCAGCAGCTTACTCGACAAGAACACTGAAGCTTTCTTT. Translated, it gives CASSLLDKNTEAFF.